The entry below describes one T cell receptor (beta chain). It has no known antigen specificity. No base qualities exist here, and no much larger clone lies one base off it. Separate from the roughly 660-subject first cohort, the validation cohort of over 90 subjects was the group to which the donors belonged. The sample originates from a study of cytomegalovirus exposure and HLA in healthy donors (dated by TCRdb to the late 2010s). Looking at the study overall: The 500 to 800 repertoires of the first cohort and the 95 to 150 validation repertoires were produced on the same platform, according to a later analysis. The study combined high-throughput TCR immunosequencing, statistical association of individual TCRs with disease status, and machine learning to predict cytomegalovirus infection status. In addition to the first cohort of approximately 650 subjects, a separate validation cohort of approximately 120 different subjects was used. The study was designed to test whether signatures of past pathogen exposure could be identified by cataloging public T cell receptors. Results and caveats for the whole study, not just this receptor: The classifier was reported to diagnose cytomegalovirus status with high specificity and sensitivity in both the original and validation cohorts. A few of the identified cytomegalovirus-associated TCR beta chains were confirmed in vitro to be specific for cytomegalovirus antigens. The validation cohort had no HLA typing available for a later analysis, so co-occurrence within that cohort was assessed over all 120 or so repertoires. The authors suggested that the approach could potentially be extended to other disease states and immunological phenotypes. In a later analysis, TCRs clustered in the first cohort were found to also tend to co-occur in the 130 or so validation repertoires, with 94% of cluster scores above 0. Across donors, most TCR sequences were observed very rarely, whereas some public TCRs were present in many individuals. A total of 150 to 200 TCR beta chains were listed by the study as associated with cytomegalovirus.

Its CDR3 holds 15 amino acids, cysteine through phenylalanine. The DNA shown is the 45-base CDR3, in frame from base 1. Trimming leaves V shorter by 6 bases and J shorter by 0 bases, with the junction holding 5 bases beyond the gene matches. As encoded in the germline V gene, CDR1 is WSHSY while CDR2 is SAAADI. Library creation used the immunoSEQ multiplex PCR assay. The study's own analysis went as follows. A statistical classification framework was built to diagnose cytomegalovirus status from the catalog of TCR beta chain sequences. TCRdb holds this immuneACCESS table with in-frame rearrangements only. Some clones are missing; in checked studies, unresolved V genes explain under half, and the rest has no known cause. V and J calls and clone size are given by that table; D and trimming were obtained from the DNA. In all, the sample holds about 120,000 clones, and around nine tenths of those were seen once. Clones ranked in the top ten supply roughly 2% of the sample.

This sequence originates from a young woman in good health and CMV-seronegative. Material: PBMCs. Recombination joined TRBV10-2 with TRBJ1-1; the central 9 bases match TRBD1. The CDR3 in this case is CASRKQGAMNTEAFF. The nucleotides are TGCGCCAGCAGGAAACAGGGGGCGATGAACACTGAAGCTTTCTTT.